These 21 T cell receptor beta chains came from one sample sequenced in a study of blood T cell repertoires in COVID-19. The assay was immunoSEQ multiplex PCR, and TCRdb's table has in-frame clones only and misses some. In the table there are under 300,000 clones, 86% of which are singletons. Specimen: peripheral blood. These receptors were collected from a woman in her thirties with active or convalescent COVID-19.

This chain connects TRBV5-1 to TRBJ1-2; D is unclear. CDR3 size: 12 residues. The V end was cut by 0 bases, the J end by 8 bases, with 8 bases between. The germline V gene has CDR1 SGHRS and CDR2 YFSETQ. CDR3 amino acids: CASSLDLGGYTF. The CDR3 DNA reads TGCGCCAGCAGCTTGGATCTAGGAGGCTACACCTTC.

This clone turned up a few times. The chain recombines TRBV20-1 with TRBJ1-2; 7 bases are shared with TRBD1. CDR1 and CDR2 (germline): DFQATT, SNEGSKA (reference sequence). The CDR3 covers 11 residues. V lost 3 bases and J lost 8; bases outside the gene matches: 3. This CDR3 is CSASNRGGYTF. Written as DNA, the CDR3 is TGCAGTGCTAGCAACAGGGGCGGCTACACCTTC.

V gene TRBV29-1 combines with J gene TRBJ1-2; D is undetermined. Germline-derived CDR1 and CDR2 are SQVTM and ANQGSEA. This CDR3 comprises 12 residues. V was pared by 3 bases and J by 4 bases, with 9 bases between. This CDR3 reads CSVEKVGYGYTF. CDR3 nucleotides: TGCAGCGTTGAGAAAGTCGGCTATGGCTACACCTTC.

This chain joins TRBV28 and TRBJ1-2, with 8 nucleotides matching TRBD1. V trimming: 4 bases; J trimming: 4 bases; junction bases outside the gene matches: 8. Germline-derived CDR1 and CDR2 are MDHEN and SYDVKM. The CDR3 is made up of 15 amino acids. The CDR3 DNA sequence: TGTGCCAGCAGTTCACAGGGGGGGGGATCCTATGGCTACACCTTC. Amino acids: CASSSQGGGSYGYTF.

This clone has more than one count but fewer than ten. The CDR3 spells CASSPGEFLNTEAFF. The CDR3 bases are TGCGCCAGCAGCCCGGGAGAGTTTTTGAACACTGAAGCTTTCTTT. The chain couples TRBV4-3 to TRBJ1-1; D is uncertain. The ends were cut back, 4 bases at V and 0 bases at J, with 12 bases in the middle. Germline V CDR1 and CDR2: LGHNA, YSLEER. The CDR3 is 15 residues long.

The chain is built from TRBV5-1 and TRBJ2-3; a possible D gene is TRBD2 (5 bases). This CDR3 is built from 17 residues. Germline V gene data show CDR1 as SGHRS and CDR2 as YFSETQ. The V gene lost 4 bases and the J gene lost 0 bases, with 18 bases spanning the gap. The CDR3 DNA reads as TGCGCCAGCAGCGCCACCCGCCCGGGATTAAGCACAGATACGCAGTATTTT. Encoded protein: CASSATRPGLSTDTQYF. The variable domain in full, completed from reference TRBV5-1 and TRBJ2-3, reads KAGVTQTPRYLIKTRGQQVTLSCSPISGHRSVSWYQQTPGQGLQFLFEYFSETQRNKGNFPGRFSGRQFSNSRSEMNVSTLELGDSALYLCASSATRPGLSTDTQYFGPGTRLTVL.

The rearrangement links TRBV7-2 to TRBJ2-7; 7 bases align to TRBD1. Trimming removed 0 bases from V and 5 bases from J; junction bases left unmatched: 4. The V gene's germline CDR1 is SGHTA and CDR2 FQGNSA. The CDR3 consists of 14 residues. DNA of the CDR3: TGTGCCAGCAGCTTAGCAGGGGGCGGGCACGAGCAGTACTTC. Protein sequence: CASSLAGGGHEQYF.

The V and J genes are TRBV5-6 and TRBJ2-7; 8 bases agree with TRBD2. Trimming cost V 0 bases and J 6 bases; bases outside gene matches: 11. CDR3 length: 16 residues. CDR1 is SGHDT and CDR2 is YYEEEE in the germline V gene. The CDR3 nucleotides are TGTGCCAGCAGCTTGGATAAGGCCAGCGGGGGCTCCGAGCAGTACTTC. It yields the protein CASSLDKASGGSEQYF.

CDR3 region: CASRTSGGSGELFF. CDR3 nucleotide sequence: TGTGCCAGCAGAACTAGCGGGGGGTCCGGGGAGCTGTTTTTT. The V call is TRBV6-6, the J call TRBJ2-2, with 12 bases that match TRBD2. The CDR3 is 14 amino acids. Trimming cost V 6 bases and J 6 bases; bases outside gene matches: 2. Germline loops: CDR1 MNHNY, CDR2 SVGAGI (reference sequence).

The rearrangement uses TRBV4-3 and TRBJ2-7, with a weak D call TRBD2 (6 bases). CDR3 length equals 14 residues. V was shortened by 4 bases and J by 2 bases, with 12 bases between the two germline ends. In germline, CDR1 is LGHNA, CDR2 YSLEER. The CDR3 nucleotides read TGCGCCAGCAGCCCGAGCCGGGGGACCTACGAGCAGTACTTC. Protein sequence: CASSPSRGTYEQYF.

The chain recombines TRBV3-1 (or the pseudogene TRBV3-2) with TRBJ1-1; D is possibly TRBD1 (5 bases). The CDR3 has 17 residues. V was cut by 4 bases and J by 0 bases, with 18 bases left in between. CDR1 is LGHDT and CDR2 is YNNKEL in the germline V gene (reference sequence). The CDR3 here is CASSRDSLPQLNTEAFF. The DNA for the CDR3 is TGTGCCAGCAGCCGCGACAGCCTTCCCCAACTGAACACTGAAGCTTTCTTT.

V and J are TRBV19 and TRBJ2-7; weak D call: TRBD2 (6 bases). The V gene's germline CDR1 is LNHDA and CDR2 SQIVND (reference sequence). The V end was cut by 1 base, the J end by 6 bases, with 10 bases between. CDR3 length equals 13 residues. The CDR3 region has the DNA TGTGCCAGTAGTATAGGGCGGGACCGCGAGCAGTACTTC. As protein: CASSIGRDREQYF.

This clone was detected only a few times. The gene calls are TRBV6-5 and TRBJ1-3; D unclear. Trimming removed 6 bases from V and 0 bases from J, with 3 bases in between. The V gene's germline CDR1 is MNHEY and CDR2 SVGAGI. CDR3 length equals 12 residues. The CDR3 DNA reads as TGTGCCAGCAGGGCCTCTGGAAACACCATATATTTT. Translated: CASRASGNTIYF.

The rearrangement links TRBV30 to TRBJ2-3; the D gene is possibly TRBD2 (5 bases). The CDR3 is 14 residues long. The V and J ends lost 2 bases and 2 bases respectively, with 11 bases between them. Germline loops: CDR1 GTSNPN, CDR2 SVGIG (reference sequence). The DNA of the CDR3 is TGTGCCTGGAGTTCCGGGATTCCCACAGATACGCAGTATTTT. This codes for CAWSSGIPTDTQYF.

The chain is built from TRBV6-5 and TRBJ1-2; 10 bases line up with TRBD1. CDR1 is MNHEY and CDR2 is SVGAGI in the germline V gene. The CDR3 consists of 13 residues. Trimming cost V 7 bases and J 7 bases; bases outside gene matches: 6. CDR3 coding DNA: TGTGCCAGCACTCCTGACAGGGGGCTTGGCTACACCTTC. Translated: CASTPDRGLGYTF.

J is TRBJ2-4 and V is TRBV2; 12 bases match TRBD1. Germline lookup yields CDR1 SNHLY and CDR2 FYNNEI. The CDR3 has 15 amino acids. Germline trimming cut 2 bases from V and 6 bases from J; bases unmatched to any gene: 2. In nucleotides, the CDR3 is TGTGCCAGCAGTGAAAGGGGACAGGGGGCAAACATTCAGTACTTC. It specifies CASSERGQGANIQYF.

The gene calls are TRBV7-8 and TRBJ2-3; the D gene is possibly TRBD2 (6 bases). The germline gives CDR1 SGHVS, CDR2 FQNEAQ. The V and J ends lost 5 bases and 1 base respectively, with 10 bases between them. The CDR3 consists of 14 residues. The CDR3: CASSRLGGTDTQYF. The CDR3 DNA is TGTGCCAGCAGCCGACTAGGGGGCACAGATACGCAGTATTTT. Complete variable domain (other parts from reference TRBV7-8 and TRBJ2-3): GAGVSQSPRYKVAKRGQDVALRCDPISGHVSLFWYQQALGQGPEFLTYFQNEAQLDKSGLPSDRFFAERPEGSVSTLKIQRTQQEDSAVYLCASSRLGGTDTQYFGPGTRLTVL.

V and J are TRBV19 and TRBJ1-6; TRBD1 agrees at 11 bases. The CDR3 is 16 amino acids. Per the germline V gene, CDR1 is LNHDA and CDR2 is SQIVND (reference sequence). The V gene end was trimmed by 4 bases and the J gene end by 6 bases; junction bases not matched to a gene: 5. As DNA, the CDR3 is TGTGCCAGTAGTAAATCCGGGACAGGGGGTAATTCACCCCTCCACTTT. This encodes CASSKSGTGGNSPLHF.

This rearrangement joins TRBV6-5 to TRBJ2-1, with D perhaps TRBD2 (6 bases). V was trimmed by 0 bases and J by 13 bases, leaving 16 bases between them. The germline gives CDR1 MNHEY, CDR2 SVGAGI. The CDR3 has 14 residues. The CDR3 DNA reads as TGTGCCAGCAGTTACTCGCCCAGCGGGTTATACCAGTTCTTC. Translated, it gives CASSYSPSGLYQFF.

This clone has only a few counts. The chain combines TRBV14 with TRBJ2-7; weak D call: TRBD1 (6 bases). V lost 3 bases to trimming and J lost 6 bases, with 15 bases between them. This CDR3 spans 14 amino acids. CDR1 is SGHDN, CDR2 FVKESK, per germline. CDR3 in DNA: TGTGCCAGCAGCCAGTACAGGGTTGGTTCCGAGCAGTACTTC. Amino acid sequence: CASSQYRVGSEQYF.

The table lists this clone with a count of one. This chain uses TRBV4-3 with TRBJ1-2; no reliable D call. Germline V gives CDR1 LGHNA, CDR2 YSLEER. Trimming cost V 0 bases and J 0 bases, with 11 bases left between them. The CDR3 spans 16 residues. This chain's CDR3 is CASSQDTPVSNYGYTF. The CDR3 DNA reads TGCGCCAGCAGCCAAGATACCCCGGTTTCTAACTATGGCTACACCTTC.